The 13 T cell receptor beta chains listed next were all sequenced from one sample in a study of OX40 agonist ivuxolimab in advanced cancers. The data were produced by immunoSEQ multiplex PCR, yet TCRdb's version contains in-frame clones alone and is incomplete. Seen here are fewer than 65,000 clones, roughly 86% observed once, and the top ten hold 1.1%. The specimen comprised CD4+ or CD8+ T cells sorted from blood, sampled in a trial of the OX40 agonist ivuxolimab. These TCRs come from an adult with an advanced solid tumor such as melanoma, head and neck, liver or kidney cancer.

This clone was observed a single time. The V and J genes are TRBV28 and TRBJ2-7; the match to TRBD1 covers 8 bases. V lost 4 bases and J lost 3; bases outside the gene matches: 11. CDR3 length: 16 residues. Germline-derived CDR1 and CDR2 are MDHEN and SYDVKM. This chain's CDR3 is CASSSRGRPQDYEQYF. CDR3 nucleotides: TGTGCCAGCAGTTCCAGGGGGCGACCTCAGGACTACGAGCAGTACTTC.

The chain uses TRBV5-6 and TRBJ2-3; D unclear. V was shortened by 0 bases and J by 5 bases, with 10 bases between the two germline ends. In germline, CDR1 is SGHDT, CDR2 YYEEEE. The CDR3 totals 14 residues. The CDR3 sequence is CASSLAVGIDTQYF. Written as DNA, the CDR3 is TGTGCCAGCAGCTTGGCCGTAGGGATAGATACGCAGTATTTT.

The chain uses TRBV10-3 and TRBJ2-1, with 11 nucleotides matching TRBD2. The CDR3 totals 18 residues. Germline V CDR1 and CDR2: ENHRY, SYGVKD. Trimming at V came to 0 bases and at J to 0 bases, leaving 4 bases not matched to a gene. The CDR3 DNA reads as TGTGCCATCAGTGAGTCTAGCGGGAGGGCCCACTCCTACAATGAGCAGTTCTTC. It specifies CAISESSGRAHSYNEQFF.

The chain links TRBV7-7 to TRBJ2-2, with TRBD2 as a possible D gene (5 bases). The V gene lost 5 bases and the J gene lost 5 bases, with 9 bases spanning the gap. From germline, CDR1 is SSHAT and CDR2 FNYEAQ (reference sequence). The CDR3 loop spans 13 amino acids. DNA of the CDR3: TGTGCCAGCAGCCCAACTAGGACCGGGGAGCTGTTTTTT. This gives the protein CASSPTRTGELFF. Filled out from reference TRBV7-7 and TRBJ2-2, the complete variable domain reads GAGVSQSPRYKVTKRGQDVTLRCDPISSHATLYWYQQALGQGPEFLTYFNYEAQPDKSGLPSDRFSAERPEGSISTLTIQRTEQRDSAMYRCASSPTRTGELFFGEGSRLTVL.

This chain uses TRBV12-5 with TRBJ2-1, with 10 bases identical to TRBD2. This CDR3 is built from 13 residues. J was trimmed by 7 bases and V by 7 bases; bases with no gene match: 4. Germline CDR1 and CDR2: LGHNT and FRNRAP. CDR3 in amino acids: CASALAGANEQFF. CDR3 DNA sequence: TGTGCTAGTGCCCTAGCGGGGGCTAATGAGCAGTTCTTC.

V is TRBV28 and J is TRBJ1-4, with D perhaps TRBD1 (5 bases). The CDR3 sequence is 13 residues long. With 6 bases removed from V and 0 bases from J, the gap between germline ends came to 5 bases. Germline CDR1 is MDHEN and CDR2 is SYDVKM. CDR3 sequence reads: CASRGATNEKLFF. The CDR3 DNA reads TGTGCCAGCAGGGGGGCAACTAATGAAAAACTGTTTTTT.

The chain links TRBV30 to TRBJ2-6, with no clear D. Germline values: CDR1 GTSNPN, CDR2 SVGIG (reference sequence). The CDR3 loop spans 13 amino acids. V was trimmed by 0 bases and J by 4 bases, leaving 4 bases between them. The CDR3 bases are TGTGCCTGGAGTGTATTCGGGGCCAACGTCCTGACTTTC. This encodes CAWSVFGANVLTF. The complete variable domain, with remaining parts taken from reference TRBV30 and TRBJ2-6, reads SQTIHQWPATLVQPVGSPLSLECTVEGTSNPNLYWYRQAAGRGLQLLFYSVGIGQISSEVPQNLSASRPQDRQFILSSKKLLLSDSGFYLCAWSVFGANVLTFGAGSRLTVL.

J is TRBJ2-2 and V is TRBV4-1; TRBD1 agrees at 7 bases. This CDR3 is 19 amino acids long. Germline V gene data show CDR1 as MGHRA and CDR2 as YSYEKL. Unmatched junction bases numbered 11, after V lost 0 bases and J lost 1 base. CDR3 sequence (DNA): TGCGCCAGCAGCCAAGACTGGAATATACAGGGGTGGAACACCGGGGAGCTGTTTTTT. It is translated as CASSQDWNIQGWNTGELFF.

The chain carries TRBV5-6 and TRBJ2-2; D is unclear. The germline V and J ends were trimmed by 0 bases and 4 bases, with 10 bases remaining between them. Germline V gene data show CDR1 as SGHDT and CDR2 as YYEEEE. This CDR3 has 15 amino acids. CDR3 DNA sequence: TGTGCCAGCAGCTTGGCTAGGCTACTCACCGGGGAGCTGTTTTTT. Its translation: CASSLARLLTGELFF.

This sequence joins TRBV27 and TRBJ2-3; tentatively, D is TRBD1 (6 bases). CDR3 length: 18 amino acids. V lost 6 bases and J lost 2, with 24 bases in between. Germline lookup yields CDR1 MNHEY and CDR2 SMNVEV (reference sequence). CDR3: CASRKQGTYSPPTDTQYF. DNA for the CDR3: TGTGCCAGCAGGAAACAGGGAACCTATTCTCCCCCCACAGATACGCAGTATTTT.

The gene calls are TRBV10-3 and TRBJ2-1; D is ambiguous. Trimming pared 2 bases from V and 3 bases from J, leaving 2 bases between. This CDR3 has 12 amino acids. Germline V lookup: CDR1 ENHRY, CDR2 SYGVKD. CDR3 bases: TGTGCCATCAGTGAGAGCTACAATGAGCAGTTCTTC. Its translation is CAISESYNEQFF.

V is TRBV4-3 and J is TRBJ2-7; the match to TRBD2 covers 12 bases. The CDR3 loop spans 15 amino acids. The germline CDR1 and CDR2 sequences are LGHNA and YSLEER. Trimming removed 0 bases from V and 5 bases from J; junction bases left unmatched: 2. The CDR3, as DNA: TGCGCCAGCAGCCAAGAGACTAGCGGGAGTAACGAGCAGTACTTC. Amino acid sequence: CASSQETSGSNEQYF.

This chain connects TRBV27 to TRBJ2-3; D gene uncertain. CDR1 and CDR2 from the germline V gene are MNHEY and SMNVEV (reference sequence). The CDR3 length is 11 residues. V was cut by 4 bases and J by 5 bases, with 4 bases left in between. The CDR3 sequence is CASSYGDTQYF. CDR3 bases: TGTGCCAGCAGTTACGGAGATACGCAGTATTTT.